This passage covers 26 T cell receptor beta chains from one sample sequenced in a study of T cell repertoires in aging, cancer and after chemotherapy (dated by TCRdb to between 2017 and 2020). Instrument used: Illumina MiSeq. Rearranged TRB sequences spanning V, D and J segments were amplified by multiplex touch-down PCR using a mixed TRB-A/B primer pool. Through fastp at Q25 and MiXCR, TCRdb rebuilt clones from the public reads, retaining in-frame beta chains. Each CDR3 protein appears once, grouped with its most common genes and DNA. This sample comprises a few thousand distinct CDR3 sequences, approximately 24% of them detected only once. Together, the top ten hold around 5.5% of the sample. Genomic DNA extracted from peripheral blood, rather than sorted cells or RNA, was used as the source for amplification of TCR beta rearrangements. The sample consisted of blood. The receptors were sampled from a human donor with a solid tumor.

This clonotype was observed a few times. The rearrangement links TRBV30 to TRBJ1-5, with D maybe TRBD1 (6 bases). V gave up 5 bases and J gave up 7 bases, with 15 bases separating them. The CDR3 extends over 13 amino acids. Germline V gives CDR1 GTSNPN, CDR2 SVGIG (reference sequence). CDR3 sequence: CAWAAGDGQPQHF. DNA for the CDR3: TGTGCCTGGGCCGCAGGGGACGGACAGCCCCAGCATTTT. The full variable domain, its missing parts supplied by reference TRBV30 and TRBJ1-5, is SQTIHQWPATLVQPVGSPLSLECTVEGTSNPNLYWYRQAAGRGLQLLFYSVGIGQISSEVPQNLSASRPQDRQFILSSKKLLLSDSGFYLCAWAAGDGQPQHFGDGTRLSIL.

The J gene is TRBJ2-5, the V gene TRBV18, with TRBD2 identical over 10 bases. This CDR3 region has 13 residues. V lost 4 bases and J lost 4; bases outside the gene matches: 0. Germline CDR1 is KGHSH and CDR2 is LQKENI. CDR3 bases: TGTGCCAGCTCACTAGCGGGGGGAGAGACCCAGTACTTC. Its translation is CASSLAGGETQYF.

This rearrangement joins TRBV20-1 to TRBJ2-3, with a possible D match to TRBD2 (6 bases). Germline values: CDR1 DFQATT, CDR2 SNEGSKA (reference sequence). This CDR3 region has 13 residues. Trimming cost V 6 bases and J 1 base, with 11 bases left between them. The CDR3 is CSAWGGGTDTQYF. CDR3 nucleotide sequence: TGCAGTGCCTGGGGCGGGGGCACAGATACGCAGTATTTT.

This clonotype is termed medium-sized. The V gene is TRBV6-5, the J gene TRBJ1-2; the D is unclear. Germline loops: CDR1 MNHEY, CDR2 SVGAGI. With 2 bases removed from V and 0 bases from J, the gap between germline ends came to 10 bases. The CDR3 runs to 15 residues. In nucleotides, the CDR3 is TGTGCCAGCAGTTACCTAGGAAGGACTAACTATGGCTACACCTTC. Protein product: CASSYLGRTNYGYTF.

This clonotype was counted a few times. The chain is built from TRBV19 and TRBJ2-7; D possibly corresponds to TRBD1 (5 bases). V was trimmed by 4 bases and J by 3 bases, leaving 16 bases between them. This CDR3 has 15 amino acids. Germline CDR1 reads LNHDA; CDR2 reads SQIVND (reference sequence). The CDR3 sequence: CASSRILGAGYEQYF. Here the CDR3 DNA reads TGTGCCAGTAGTAGGATCTTAGGGGCCGGCTACGAGCAGTACTTC.

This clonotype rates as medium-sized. CDR3 nucleotide sequence: TGTGCCAGTAGTAGGACAGGGGGCCTCAAAAACATTCAGTACTTC. Its translation: CASSRTGGLKNIQYF. The V call is TRBV19, the J call TRBJ2-4, with 11 bases fitting TRBD1. Germline V lookup: CDR1 LNHDA, CDR2 SQIVND (reference sequence). The ends lost 4 bases at V and 3 bases at J; junction bases unmatched: 2. This CDR3 spans 15 amino acids.

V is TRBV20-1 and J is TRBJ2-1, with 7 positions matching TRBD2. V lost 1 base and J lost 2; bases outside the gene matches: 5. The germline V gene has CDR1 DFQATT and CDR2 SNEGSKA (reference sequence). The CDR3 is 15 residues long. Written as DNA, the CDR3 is TGCAGTGCTAGAGTCCGAGCGGGGCCCTACAATGAGCAGTTCTTC. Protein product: CSARVRAGPYNEQFF.

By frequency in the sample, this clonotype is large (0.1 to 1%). CDR3 region: CATSTQGWQETQYF. Here the CDR3 DNA reads TGTGCCACCAGTACCCAGGGATGGCAAGAGACCCAGTACTTC. The chain combines TRBV15 with TRBJ2-5; TRBD1 might be the D (5 bases). In germline, CDR1 is LNHNV, CDR2 YYDKDF (reference sequence). The V end was cut by 6 bases, the J end by 2 bases, with 13 bases between. CDR3 length equals 14 residues.

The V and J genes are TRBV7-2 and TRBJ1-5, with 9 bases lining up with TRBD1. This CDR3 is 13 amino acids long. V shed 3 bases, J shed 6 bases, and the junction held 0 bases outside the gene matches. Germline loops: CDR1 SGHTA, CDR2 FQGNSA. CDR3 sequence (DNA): TGTGCCAGCAGCTTGGGACAGGGTCAGCCCCAGCATTTT. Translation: CASSLGQGQPQHF.

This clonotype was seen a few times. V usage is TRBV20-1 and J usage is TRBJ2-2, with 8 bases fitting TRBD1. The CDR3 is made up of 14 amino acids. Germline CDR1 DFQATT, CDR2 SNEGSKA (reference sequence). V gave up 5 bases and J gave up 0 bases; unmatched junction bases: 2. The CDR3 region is CSAGDRTNTGELFF. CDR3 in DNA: TGCAGTGCTGGGGACAGGACGAACACCGGGGAGCTGTTTTTT.

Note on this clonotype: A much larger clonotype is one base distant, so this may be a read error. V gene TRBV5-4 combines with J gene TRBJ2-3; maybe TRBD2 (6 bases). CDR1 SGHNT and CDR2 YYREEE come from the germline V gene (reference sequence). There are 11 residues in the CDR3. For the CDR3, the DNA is TGTGCCAGAAGCTTGAACGGGGGTATGTATTTT. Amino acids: CARSLNGGMYF.

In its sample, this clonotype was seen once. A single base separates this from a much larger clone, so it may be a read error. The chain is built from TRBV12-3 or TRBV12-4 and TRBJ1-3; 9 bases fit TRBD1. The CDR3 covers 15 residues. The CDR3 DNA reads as TGTGCCAGCATTCCCGACAGGGGGACTGGACACACCATATATTTT. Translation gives CASIPDRGTGHTIYF.

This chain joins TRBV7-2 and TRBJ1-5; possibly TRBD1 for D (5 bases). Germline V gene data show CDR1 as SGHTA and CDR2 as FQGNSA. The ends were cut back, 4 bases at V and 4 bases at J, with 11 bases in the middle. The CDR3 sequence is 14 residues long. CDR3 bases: TGTGCCAGCAGCTCCTCGGGGGGGAATCAGCCCCAGCATTTT. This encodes CASSSSGGNQPQHF.

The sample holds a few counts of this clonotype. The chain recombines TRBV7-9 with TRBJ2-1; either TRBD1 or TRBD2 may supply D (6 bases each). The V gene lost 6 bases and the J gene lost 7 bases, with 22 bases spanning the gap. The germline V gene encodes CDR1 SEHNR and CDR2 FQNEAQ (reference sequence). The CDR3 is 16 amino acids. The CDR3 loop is CASSSGGGPVLNEQFF. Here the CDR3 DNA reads TGTGCCAGCAGTTCTGGTGGGGGGCCCGTGTTGAATGAGCAGTTCTTC.

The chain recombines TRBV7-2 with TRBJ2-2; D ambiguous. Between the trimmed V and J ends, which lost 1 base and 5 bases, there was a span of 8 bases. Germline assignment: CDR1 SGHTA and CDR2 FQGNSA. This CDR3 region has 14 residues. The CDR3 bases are TGTGCCAGCAGCTTAGAATACGCGACCGGGGAGCTGTTTTTT. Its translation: CASSLEYATGELFF. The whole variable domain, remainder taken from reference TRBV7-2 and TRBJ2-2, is GAGVSQSPSNKVTEKGKDVELRCDPISGHTALYWYRQSLGQGLEFLIYFQGNSAPDKSGLPSDRFSAERTGGSVSTLTIQRTQQEDSAVYLCASSLEYATGELFFGEGSRLTVL.

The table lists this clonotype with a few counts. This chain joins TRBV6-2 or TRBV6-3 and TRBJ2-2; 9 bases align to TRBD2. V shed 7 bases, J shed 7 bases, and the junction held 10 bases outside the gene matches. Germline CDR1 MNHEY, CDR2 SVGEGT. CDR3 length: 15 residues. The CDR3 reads CASTPGGGEVGELFF. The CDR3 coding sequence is TGTGCCAGCACCCCAGGCGGGGGGGAGGTCGGGGAGCTGTTTTTT.

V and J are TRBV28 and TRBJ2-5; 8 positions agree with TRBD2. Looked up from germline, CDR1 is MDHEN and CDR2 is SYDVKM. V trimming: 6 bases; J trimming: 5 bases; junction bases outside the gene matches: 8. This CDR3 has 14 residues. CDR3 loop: CASSLGGAAETQYF. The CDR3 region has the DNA TGTGCCAGCAGCCTCGGGGGGGCCGCGGAGACCCAGTACTTC.

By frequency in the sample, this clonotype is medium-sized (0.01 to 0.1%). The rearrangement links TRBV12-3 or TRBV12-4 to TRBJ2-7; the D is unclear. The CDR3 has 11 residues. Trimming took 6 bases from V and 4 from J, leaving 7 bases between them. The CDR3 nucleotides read TGTGCCAGCAGCTCCTTTTACGAGCAGTACTTC. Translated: CASSSFYEQYF.

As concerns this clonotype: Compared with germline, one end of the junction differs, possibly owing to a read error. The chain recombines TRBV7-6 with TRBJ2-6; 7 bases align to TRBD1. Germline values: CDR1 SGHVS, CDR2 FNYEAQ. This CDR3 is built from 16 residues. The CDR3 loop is CSSSFDRVRGANVLTF. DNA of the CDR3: TGTTCCAGCAGCTTTGACAGGGTTCGCGGGGCCAACGTCCTGACTTTC.

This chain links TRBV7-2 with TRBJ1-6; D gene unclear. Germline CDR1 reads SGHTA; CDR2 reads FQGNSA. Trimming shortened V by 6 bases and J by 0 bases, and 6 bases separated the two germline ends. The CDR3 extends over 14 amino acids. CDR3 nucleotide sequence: TGTGCCAGCAGTATAAGCTCCTATAATTCACCCCTCCACTTT. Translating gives CASSISSYNSPLHF.

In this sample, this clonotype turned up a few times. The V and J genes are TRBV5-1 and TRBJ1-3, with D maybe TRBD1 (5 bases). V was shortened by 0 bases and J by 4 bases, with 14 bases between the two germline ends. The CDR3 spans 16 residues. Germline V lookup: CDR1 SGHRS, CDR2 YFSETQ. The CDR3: CASSLVDSGVGNTIYF. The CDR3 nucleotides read TGCGCCAGCAGCTTGGTCGACTCGGGGGTCGGAAACACCATATATTTT.

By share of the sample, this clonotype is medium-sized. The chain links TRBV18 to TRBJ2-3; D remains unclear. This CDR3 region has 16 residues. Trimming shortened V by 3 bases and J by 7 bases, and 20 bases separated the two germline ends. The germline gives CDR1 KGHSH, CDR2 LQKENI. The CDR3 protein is CASSPKDSSLTNTQYF. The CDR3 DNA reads TGTGCCAGCTCACCCAAAGACTCTTCCCTCACGAATACGCAGTATTTT.

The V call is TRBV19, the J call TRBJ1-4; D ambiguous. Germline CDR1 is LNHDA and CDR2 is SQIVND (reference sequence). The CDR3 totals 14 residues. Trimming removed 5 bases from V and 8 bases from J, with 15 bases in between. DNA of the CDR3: TGTGCCAGTAGTCTCCAAGACTTGGCAGAAAAACTGTTTTTT. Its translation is CASSLQDLAEKLFF.

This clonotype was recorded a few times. The CDR3 nucleotides are TGTGCCAGCAGCCAGGGCAGGGAGAATTCACCCCTCCACTTT. It is translated as CASSQGRENSPLHF. The chain combines TRBV14 with TRBJ1-6, with D possibly TRBD1 on 5 matching bases. Trimming shortened V by 3 bases and J by 7 bases, and 10 bases separated the two germline ends. There are 14 residues in the CDR3. Germline CDR1 SGHDN, CDR2 FVKESK.

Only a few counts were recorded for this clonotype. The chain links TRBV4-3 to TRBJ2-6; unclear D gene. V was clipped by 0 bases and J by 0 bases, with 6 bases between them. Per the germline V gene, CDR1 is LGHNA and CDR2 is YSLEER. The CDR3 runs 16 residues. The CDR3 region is CASSQDLSSGANVLTF. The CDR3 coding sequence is TGCGCCAGCAGCCAAGATTTGAGCTCTGGGGCCAACGTCCTGACTTTC.

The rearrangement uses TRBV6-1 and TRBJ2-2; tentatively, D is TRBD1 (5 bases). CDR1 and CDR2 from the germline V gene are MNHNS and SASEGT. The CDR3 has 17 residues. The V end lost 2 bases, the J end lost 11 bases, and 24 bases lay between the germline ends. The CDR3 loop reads CASSEFPGILNTEELFF. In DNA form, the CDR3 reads TGTGCCAGCAGTGAATTCCCAGGGATTCTTAACACCGAAGAGCTGTTTTTT.